The clone carrying this TCR beta chain has only one observation. The authors reverse transcribed roughly 0.5 to 1 ug RNA with random hexamers. TCRdb reanalysed the immunoSEQ multiplex PCR reads using MiXCR and keeps one entry per CDR3 protein. Counted here are a few hundred thousand distinct CDR3 sequences, around 90% occurring once; the ten biggest clones make up less than 0.15%. This entry comes from a study of CD8 T cells in Susac syndrome. Unmatched junction bases numbered 7, after V lost 10 bases and J lost 0 bases. Germline assignment: CDR1 SNHLY and CDR2 FYNNEI. This CDR3 has 15 amino acids. The receptor was derived from a human donor with multiple sclerosis. The chain joins TRBV2 to TRBJ1-5, with 9 bases fitting TRBD1. Input material: CD8+ T cells from PBMCs. The CDR3 DNA sequence: TGTGCCACCATGGGGACAGGGTCTAGCAATCAGCCCCAGCATTTT. Translated: CATMGTGSSNQPQHF.